A selection of T cell receptor beta chains follows, all from one sample in a study of T cell changes during pregnancy in multiple sclerosis. The repertoire was sequenced with immunoSEQ multiplex PCR; TCRdb's copy has only in-frame clones and lacks some. The sample holds approximately 50,000 clones, around 90% seen once. The source material was peripheral blood, sampled in the second trimester of pregnancy. The receptors here all came from a female donor with multiple sclerosis, enrolled in a pregnancy study. The CDR3 runs from the conserved cysteine through the conserved F or W. D genes are given only for firm matches. Rows may omit the clone size; those that give it use once, few, many or a size class.

clone_size: -; j_call: TRBJ1-5; v_call: TRBV5-1; d_call: -; cdr3_aa: CASSLGAGNQPQHF; cdr3_nt: TGCGCCAGCAGCTTGGGGGCAGGGAATCAGCCCCAGCATTTT
clone_size: once; j_call: TRBJ2-1; v_call: TRBV7-3; d_call: TRBD2; cdr3_aa: CASSLTSGTTNEQFF; cdr3_nt: TGTGCCAGCAGCTTAACTAGCGGGACCACTAATGAGCAGTTCTTC
clone_size: -; j_call: TRBJ2-3; v_call: TRBV6-5; d_call: TRBD2; cdr3_aa: CASSPSGGDPGTQYF; cdr3_nt: TGTGCCAGCAGCCCTAGCGGGGGAGATCCAGGTACGCAGTATTTT
clone_size: -; j_call: TRBJ2-1; v_call: TRBV5-6; d_call: -; cdr3_aa: CASSWGGASQEGNEQFF; cdr3_nt: TGTGCCAGCAGCTGGGGGGGCGCCAGCCAGGAGGGCAATGAGCAGTTCTTC
clone_size: -; j_call: TRBJ1-1; v_call: TRBV19; d_call: -; cdr3_aa: CASRSRNEIAEAFF; cdr3_nt: TGTGCCAGTAGGAGCAGGAATGAAATAGCTGAAGCTTTCTTT
clone_size: -; j_call: TRBJ2-7; v_call: TRBV10-2; d_call: -; cdr3_aa: CASSEQGGSYEQYF; cdr3_nt: TGCGCCAGCAGTGAACAGGGAGGGAGCTACGAGCAGTACTTC
clone_size: -; j_call: TRBJ2-5; v_call: TRBV5-4; d_call: TRBD1; cdr3_aa: CASSSGQGGETQYF; cdr3_nt: TGTGCCAGCAGCTCGGGACAGGGAGGGGAGACCCAGTACTTC
clone_size: -; j_call: TRBJ2-7; v_call: TRBV29-1; d_call: TRBD1; cdr3_aa: CSAVGQGPTNYYEQYF; cdr3_nt: TGCAGCGCTGTGGGACAGGGGCCCACAAATTACTACGAGCAGTACTTC
clone_size: -; j_call: TRBJ2-2; v_call: TRBV19; d_call: -; cdr3_aa: CASSIVLAGSWTGELFF; cdr3_nt: TGTGCCAGTAGTATTGTATTGGCGGGTTCGTGGACCGGGGAGCTGTTTTTT
clone_size: -; j_call: TRBJ1-5; v_call: TRBV19; d_call: TRBD1; cdr3_aa: CASNTGGARVNQPQHF; cdr3_nt: TGTGCCAGTAACACAGGGGGCGCGAGGGTCAATCAGCCCCAGCATTTT
clone_size: once; j_call: TRBJ1-2; v_call: TRBV5-1; d_call: -; cdr3_aa: CASSPGVNYGYTF; cdr3_nt: TGCGCCAGCAGCCCAGGGGTAAACTATGGCTACACCTTC
clone_size: -; j_call: TRBJ2-1; v_call: TRBV15; d_call: -; cdr3_aa: CATSSLQGTEQFF; cdr3_nt: TGTGCCACCAGCAGTCTTCAGGGGACTGAGCAGTTCTTC
clone_size: -; j_call: TRBJ2-7; v_call: TRBV7-9; d_call: TRBD1; cdr3_aa: CASSLGGQSAAQYF; cdr3_nt: TGTGCCAGCAGCTTAGGGGGACAGTCGGCGGCGCAGTACTTC
clone_size: -; j_call: TRBJ2-5; v_call: TRBV9; d_call: TRBD2; cdr3_aa: CASSGLAGGRETQYF; cdr3_nt: TGTGCCAGCAGCGGACTAGCGGGGGGGCGTGAGACCCAGTACTTC
clone_size: -; j_call: TRBJ1-6; v_call: TRBV7-9; d_call: TRBD1; cdr3_aa: CASSLGTGHSPLHF; cdr3_nt: TGTGCCAGCAGCCTGGGGACAGGGCATTCACCCCTCCACTTT
clone_size: -; j_call: TRBJ1-5; v_call: TRBV10-1; d_call: -; cdr3_aa: CASSETGYNQPQHF; cdr3_nt: TGCGCCAGCAGTGAAACAGGGTACAATCAGCCCCAGCATTTT
clone_size: -; j_call: TRBJ1-2; v_call: TRBV28; d_call: -; cdr3_aa: CASSLRRAGVSYGYTF; cdr3_nt: TGTGCCAGCAGTTTGCGAAGGGCGGGGGTCAGCTATGGCTACACCTTC
clone_size: -; j_call: TRBJ2-3; v_call: TRBV11-3; d_call: TRBD1; cdr3_aa: CASSTLTGGTDTQYF; cdr3_nt: TGTGCCAGCAGCACACTAACAGGGGGGACAGATACGCAGTATTTT
clone_size: -; j_call: TRBJ1-2; v_call: TRBV7-9; d_call: TRBD1; cdr3_aa: CASSLLQGIEGYTF; cdr3_nt: TGTGCCAGCAGCTTGTTACAGGGGATTGAGGGCTACACCTTC
clone_size: -; j_call: TRBJ2-3; v_call: TRBV5-1; d_call: TRBD1; cdr3_aa: CASSPSTGDYTDTQYF; cdr3_nt: TGCGCCAGCAGCCCTTCCACAGGGGATTACACAGATACGCAGTATTTT
clone_size: -; j_call: TRBJ1-1; v_call: TRBV5-1; d_call: -; cdr3_aa: CASSLGADTEAFF; cdr3_nt: TGCGCCAGCAGCTTGGGGGCCGACACTGAAGCTTTCTTT
clone_size: -; j_call: TRBJ2-3; v_call: TRBV7-9; d_call: -; cdr3_aa: CASSSWTAHPDTQYF; cdr3_nt: TGTGCCAGCAGCTCTTGGACAGCCCACCCAGATACGCAGTATTTT
clone_size: once; j_call: TRBJ2-1; v_call: TRBV5-6; d_call: -; cdr3_aa: CASSLERGGISNEQFF; cdr3_nt: TGTGCCAGCAGCTTGGAGAGAGGGGGAATTTCAAATGAGCAGTTCTTC
clone_size: once; j_call: TRBJ2-7; v_call: TRBV5-4; d_call: TRBD1; cdr3_aa: CASSSKLAGGASYEQYF; cdr3_nt: TGTGCCAGCAGCTCGAAACTGGCAGGGGGCGCCTCCTACGAGCAGTACTTC
clone_size: -; j_call: TRBJ1-4; v_call: TRBV11-2; d_call: TRBD1; cdr3_aa: CASSLRVTGGFRNEKLFF; cdr3_nt: TGTGCCAGCAGCTTACGGGTGACAGGGGGCTTCCGAAATGAAAAACTGTTTTTT
clone_size: -; j_call: TRBJ1-1; v_call: TRBV7-3; d_call: TRBD1; cdr3_aa: CASSTGGRGTEAFF; cdr3_nt: TGTGCCAGCAGCACAGGGGGAAGGGGCACTGAAGCTTTCTTT
clone_size: -; j_call: TRBJ1-3; v_call: TRBV9; d_call: -; cdr3_aa: CASSVAGLGSGNTIYF; cdr3_nt: TGTGCCAGCAGCGTAGCAGGGTTGGGGTCTGGAAACACCATATATTTT
clone_size: -; j_call: TRBJ1-2; v_call: TRBV18; d_call: -; cdr3_aa: CASSPLDTNYGYTF; cdr3_nt: TGTGCCAGCTCACCCTTGGACACGAACTATGGCTACACCTTC
clone_size: -; j_call: TRBJ1-5; v_call: TRBV19; d_call: TRBD1; cdr3_aa: CASIRQGSLNQPQHF; cdr3_nt: TGTGCCAGTATACGACAGGGGTCCCTAAATCAGCCCCAGCATTTT
clone_size: -; j_call: TRBJ2-5; v_call: TRBV28; d_call: TRBD2; cdr3_aa: CASSSLAGGGETQYF; cdr3_nt: TGTGCCAGCAGTTCACTAGCGGGGGGGGGAGAGACCCAGTACTTC
clone_size: -; j_call: TRBJ1-2; v_call: TRBV18; d_call: -; cdr3_aa: CASSPPTATNYGYTF; cdr3_nt: TGTGCCAGCTCACCACCGACAGCTACTAACTATGGCTACACCTTC
clone_size: -; j_call: TRBJ2-1; v_call: TRBV28; d_call: TRBD1; cdr3_aa: CASSSPGQGLANEQFF; cdr3_nt: TGTGCCAGCAGTTCACCCGGACAGGGATTGGCGAATGAGCAGTTCTTC
clone_size: -; j_call: TRBJ2-7; v_call: TRBV29-1; d_call: TRBD1; cdr3_aa: CSARQGLYEQYF; cdr3_nt: TGCAGCGCCCGACAGGGCCTCTACGAGCAGTACTTC
clone_size: -; j_call: TRBJ2-5; v_call: TRBV18; d_call: -; cdr3_aa: CASSPLRGKETQYF; cdr3_nt: TGTGCCAGCTCACCACTCAGGGGAAAAGAGACCCAGTACTTC
clone_size: -; j_call: TRBJ1-3; v_call: TRBV7-9; d_call: TRBD1; cdr3_aa: CASSPAYRGWNTIYF; cdr3_nt: TGTGCCAGCAGCCCAGCGTACAGGGGATGGAACACCATATATTTT
clone_size: -; j_call: TRBJ2-5; v_call: TRBV2; d_call: TRBD1; cdr3_aa: CASRDRGNQETQYF; cdr3_nt: TGTGCCAGCAGGGACAGGGGAAACCAAGAGACCCAGTACTTC
clone_size: -; j_call: TRBJ1-2; v_call: TRBV4-3; d_call: -; cdr3_aa: CASSQEVSDSYGYTF; cdr3_nt: TGCGCCAGCAGCCAAGAGGTATCGGACAGCTATGGCTACACCTTC
clone_size: once; j_call: TRBJ2-3; v_call: TRBV5-6; d_call: -; cdr3_aa: CASSPGSTDTQYF; cdr3_nt: TGTGCCAGCAGCCCTGGCAGCACAGATACGCAGTATTTT
clone_size: -; j_call: TRBJ1-2; v_call: TRBV7-9; d_call: -; cdr3_aa: CASSLAGRVDYGYTF; cdr3_nt: TGTGCCAGCAGCTTAGCTGGCAGGGTGGACTATGGCTACACCTTC
clone_size: -; j_call: TRBJ2-7; v_call: TRBV10-3; d_call: TRBD1; cdr3_aa: CAIRGQGLHEQYF; cdr3_nt: TGTGCCATCAGGGGACAGGGGTTACACGAGCAGTACTTC
clone_size: -; j_call: TRBJ2-7; v_call: TRBV27; d_call: TRBD2; cdr3_aa: CASSRGGYEQYF; cdr3_nt: TGTGCCAGCAGTCGGGGGGGCTACGAGCAGTACTTC
clone_size: -; j_call: TRBJ2-3; v_call: TRBV11-2; d_call: -; cdr3_aa: CASRLRADTQYF; cdr3_nt: TGTGCCAGCAGGCTTAGAGCAGATACGCAGTATTTT
clone_size: -; j_call: TRBJ1-6; v_call: TRBV5-1; d_call: -; cdr3_aa: CASSLAGGSSNSPLHF; cdr3_nt: TGCGCCAGCAGCTTGGCGGGGGGCAGTTCGAATTCACCCCTCCACTTT
clone_size: -; j_call: TRBJ2-3; v_call: TRBV29-1; d_call: TRBD2; cdr3_aa: CSVDRRGLAGGQPADTQYF; cdr3_nt: TGCAGCGTTGATAGGAGGGGACTAGCGGGGGGGCAGCCCGCAGATACGCAGTATTTT
clone_size: -; j_call: TRBJ1-3; v_call: TRBV9; d_call: TRBD1; cdr3_aa: CASSVTGGAGNTIYF; cdr3_nt: TGTGCCAGCAGCGTGACAGGGGGCGCTGGAAACACCATATATTTT